This T cell receptor (beta chain) is drawn from a study of blood T cell repertoires in COVID-19. The CDR3 length is 14 residues. Germline-derived CDR1 and CDR2 are MDHEN and SYDVKM. Trimming removed 6 bases from V and 4 bases from J; junction bases left unmatched: 5. Per the original methods: Estimated nucleated cell counts came from reference gene primer amplification. This table comes from immunoSEQ multiplex PCR, and its TCRdb copy is limited to in-frame clones, with some not included. V and J calls and clone size are as listed in that table; D and trimming were resolved from the DNA. The top ten clones hold 4.7% of a sample with tens of thousands of clones, about 89% of them seen once.

The sample consisted of peripheral blood. This TCR came from a human donor in a cohort sampled during active COVID-19. This chain uses TRBV28 with TRBJ2-3, with TRBD1 matching 9 bases. The CDR3 region has the DNA TGTGCCAGCAGCGGGGACAGGGAGGCAGATACGCAGTATTTT. It specifies CASSGDREADTQYF.